Listed here are 21 T cell receptor beta chains from one sample, sequenced in a study of blood T cell repertoires in COVID-19. Assay: immunoSEQ multiplex PCR; the TCRdb copy retains only in-frame clones and omits some. The sample yields 190,000 or so clones, around 86% seen once. The sequenced sample consisted of peripheral blood. The receptors were gathered from a man aged 40-55 years with acute or convalescent COVID-19.

The gene calls are TRBV2 and TRBJ1-6, with 8 bases that match TRBD1. J lost 9 bases, V lost 6 bases, and 13 bases had no gene match. The CDR3 extends over 16 amino acids. The V gene's germline CDR1 is SNHLY and CDR2 FYNNEI. The DNA for the CDR3 is TGTGCCAGCAGCGAACAGGGGGGAGGTCGTACTTCACCCCTCCACTTT. Protein product: CASSEQGGGRTSPLHF.

The chain employs TRBV29-1 and TRBJ1-5; D is possibly TRBD1 (6 bases). The V end lost 5 bases, the J end lost 4 bases, and 9 bases lay between the germline ends. The CDR3 has 12 residues. From germline, CDR1 is SQVTM and CDR2 ANQGSEA. The CDR3 nucleotides read TGCAGCGTTCGGCAGGGGAATCAGCCCCAGCATTTT. This gives the protein CSVRQGNQPQHF.

This rearrangement joins TRBV7-8 to TRBJ2-5; weak D call: TRBD1 (6 bases). Trimming shortened V by 4 bases and J by 3 bases, and 18 bases separated the two germline ends. The germline gives CDR1 SGHVS, CDR2 FQNEAQ. The CDR3 is 16 amino acids. This CDR3 is CASSSPGHPIEETQYF. DNA of the CDR3: TGTGCCAGCAGCTCCCCGGGACACCCAATAGAAGAGACCCAGTACTTC.

This clone has just a few counts. V gene TRBV27 combines with J gene TRBJ2-1, with 8 bases aligning to TRBD1. The V segment lost 8 bases and the J segment 7 bases; nucleotides outside the gene matches: 4. The CDR3 has 12 amino acids. CDR1 and CDR2 (germline): MNHEY, SMNVEV (reference sequence). CDR3 protein: CASGQGGNEQFF. CDR3 coding DNA: TGTGCCAGCGGACAGGGTGGGAATGAGCAGTTCTTC.

The rearrangement joins TRBV7-2 to TRBJ1-5; D is uncertain. Germline assignment: CDR1 SGHTA and CDR2 FQGNSA. This CDR3 region has 16 residues. Trimming took 6 bases from V and 0 from J, leaving 15 bases between them. CDR3 in DNA: TGTGCCAGCAGGCTCGAGGGTATCAATAGCAATCAGCCCCAGCATTTT. This translates into CASRLEGINSNQPQHF.

The J gene is TRBJ1-5, the V gene TRBV28; 7 bases align to TRBD1. The CDR3 contains 14 residues. Germline CDR1 and CDR2: MDHEN and SYDVKM. Trimming took 8 bases from V and 4 from J; bases not matched to a gene: 8. The CDR3 bases are TGTGCCAGCCCTGGGGGGACAGATAATCAGCCCCAGCATTTT. Protein: CASPGGTDNQPQHF.

V is TRBV5-1 and J is TRBJ1-1; a possible D gene is TRBD1 (6 bases). This CDR3 comprises 16 residues. From germline, CDR1 is SGHRS and CDR2 YFSETQ. Trimming pared 0 bases from V and 1 base from J, leaving 13 bases between. The CDR3 region has the DNA TGCGCCAGCAGCTTGGGACAGGCTGTGGGGAACACTGAAGCTTTCTTT. Residues: CASSLGQAVGNTEAFF.

The chain couples TRBV10-3 to TRBJ1-1; 7 nucleotides agree with TRBD1. Germline trimming cut 6 bases from V and 1 base from J; bases unmatched to any gene: 2. Germline V CDR1 and CDR2: ENHRY, SYGVKD. The CDR3 is 13 amino acids. CDR3 nucleotide sequence: TGTGCCATCAGGAGGACAGGGAACACTGAAGCTTTCTTT. This translates into CAIRRTGNTEAFF.

The chain couples TRBV7-7 to TRBJ2-1; D is possibly TRBD2 (5 bases). CDR1 SSHAT and CDR2 FNYEAQ come from the germline V gene (reference sequence). The CDR3 consists of 13 residues. The V end was cut by 1 base, the J end by 7 bases, with 8 bases between. CDR3 coding DNA: TGTGCCAGCAGCTTAGAACGCGGGAATGAGCAGTTCTTC. It specifies CASSLERGNEQFF.

This clone was picked up one time. This sequence joins TRBV5-4 and TRBJ1-1; D gene unclear. V lost 0 bases, J lost 6 bases, and 12 bases lay in between. CDR1 is SGHNT and CDR2 is YYREEE in the germline V gene (reference sequence). This CDR3 has 14 residues. CDR3 sequence (DNA): TGTGCCAGCAGCTTGGCGTCGGGGATTTCTGAAGCTTTCTTT. Residues: CASSLASGISEAFF.

The CDR3 nucleotides are TGTGCCAGCAGCCCGGAGGGACAGCTATTTTACAATGAGCAGTTCTTC. Amino acids: CASSPEGQLFYNEQFF. V and J are TRBV3-1 (or the pseudogene TRBV3-2) and TRBJ2-1, with TRBD1 as a possible D gene (7 bases). The length of the CDR3 is 16 residues. Trimming took 4 bases from V and 4 from J, leaving 17 bases between them. Germline V gene data show CDR1 as LGHDT and CDR2 as YNNKEL (reference sequence).

The V and J genes are TRBV4-1 and TRBJ2-5, with a weak D call TRBD2 (7 bases). CDR3 size: 14 residues. Trimming took 1 base from V and 4 from J, leaving 10 bases between them. Per the germline V gene, CDR1 is MGHRA and CDR2 is YSYEKL. This CDR3 reads CASSQGGGPETQYF. The DNA of the CDR3 is TGCGCCAGCAGCCAAGGGGGGGGCCCAGAGACCCAGTACTTC.

The chain carries TRBV5-4 and TRBJ2-1, with D perhaps matching TRBD2 (6 bases). CDR3 length: 17 residues. Germline values: CDR1 SGHNT, CDR2 YYREEE (reference sequence). Trimming stripped 2 bases from V and 5 bases from J, with 20 bases between. The CDR3 DNA follows: TGTGCCAGCAGCTTCGGAGGCGGACTAAGATCCGACAATGAGCAGTTCTTC. This gives the protein CASSFGGGLRSDNEQFF. The whole variable domain, remainder taken from reference TRBV5-4 and TRBJ2-1, is ETGVTQSPTHLIKTRGQQVTLRCSSQSGHNTVSWYQQALGQGPQFIFQYYREEENGRGNFPPRFSGLQFPNYSSELNVNALELDDSALYLCASSFGGGLRSDNEQFFGPGTRLTVL.

V gene TRBV2 combines with J gene TRBJ2-3; 9 positions agree with TRBD2. Trimming cost V 6 bases and J 1 base; bases outside gene matches: 8. The CDR3 sequence is 16 residues long. Germline values: CDR1 SNHLY, CDR2 FYNNEI. The DNA of the CDR3 is TGTGCCAGCAGCCCTCGTCCTAGCGGGGGCACAGATACGCAGTATTTT. Encoded protein: CASSPRPSGGTDTQYF.

This clone was seen a few times. The V call is TRBV9, the J call TRBJ2-3; unclear D gene. The CDR3 extends over 14 amino acids. Trimming removed 4 bases from V and 3 bases from J, with 12 bases in between. Germline lookup yields CDR1 SGDLS and CDR2 YYNGEE. The CDR3 loop reads CASSTSWATDTQYF. Here the CDR3 DNA reads TGTGCCAGCAGCACGTCCTGGGCTACAGATACGCAGTATTTT.

This sequence joins TRBV4-1 and TRBJ2-3; 8 nucleotides line up with TRBD2. The CDR3 length is 15 residues. Losses at the gene ends were 2 bases for V and 6 bases for J; bases not matched to a gene: 7. Germline CDR1 reads MGHRA; CDR2 reads YSYEKL. The chain's CDR3 is CASSQRSGGRDTQYF. CDR3 DNA sequence: TGCGCCAGCAGCCAAAGAAGCGGGGGCCGGGATACGCAGTATTTT.

This clone was seen a handful of times. This chain connects TRBV19 to TRBJ2-2; 7 nucleotides line up with TRBD2. The CDR3 sequence is 17 residues long. Unmatched junction bases numbered 6, after V lost 1 base and J lost 1 base. Germline CDR1 is LNHDA and CDR2 is SQIVND (reference sequence). The CDR3 DNA sequence: TGTGCCAGTAGTATAGGCACGGGGGGAAAGAACACCGGGGAGCTGTTTTTT. It yields the protein CASSIGTGGKNTGELFF.

This chain uses TRBV7-2 with TRBJ2-7; TRBD2 aligns across 11 bases. Looked up from germline, CDR1 is SGHTA and CDR2 is FQGNSA. The CDR3 is 13 amino acids. Unmatched junction bases numbered 3, after V lost 7 bases and J lost 4 bases. The CDR3 protein is CASKGTSGYEQYF. Here the CDR3 DNA reads TGTGCCAGCAAGGGGACTAGCGGATACGAGCAGTACTTC.

The chain uses TRBV4-2 and TRBJ1-1; 8 positions match TRBD1. Germline V lookup: CDR1 LGHNA, CDR2 YNFKEQ. This CDR3 is built from 15 residues. The V gene end was trimmed by 0 bases and the J gene end by 3 bases; junction bases not matched to a gene: 3. The DNA of the CDR3 is TGTGCCAGCAGCCAAGACACAGGGGGTTACACTGAAGCTTTCTTT. Translating it yields CASSQDTGGYTEAFF.

The genes are TRBV6-5 and TRBJ1-5, with a tentative D call TRBD1 (6 bases). Per the germline V gene, CDR1 is MNHEY and CDR2 is SVGAGI. The CDR3 is made up of 15 amino acids. V was trimmed by 4 bases and J by 3 bases, leaving 13 bases between them. The CDR3 protein is CASSSNGGPNQPQHF. The CDR3 region has the DNA TGTGCCAGCAGTTCAAACGGGGGGCCCAATCAGCCCCAGCATTTT.

The CDR3 loop reads CASSLPGTEAFF. CDR3 in DNA: TGCGCCAGCAGCTTACCGGGTACTGAAGCTTTCTTT. The chain has TRBV5-1 and TRBJ1-1; no firm D call. The CDR3 runs 12 residues. Germline CDR1 reads SGHRS; CDR2 reads YFSETQ. Trimming took 2 bases from V and 5 from J, leaving 7 bases between them.